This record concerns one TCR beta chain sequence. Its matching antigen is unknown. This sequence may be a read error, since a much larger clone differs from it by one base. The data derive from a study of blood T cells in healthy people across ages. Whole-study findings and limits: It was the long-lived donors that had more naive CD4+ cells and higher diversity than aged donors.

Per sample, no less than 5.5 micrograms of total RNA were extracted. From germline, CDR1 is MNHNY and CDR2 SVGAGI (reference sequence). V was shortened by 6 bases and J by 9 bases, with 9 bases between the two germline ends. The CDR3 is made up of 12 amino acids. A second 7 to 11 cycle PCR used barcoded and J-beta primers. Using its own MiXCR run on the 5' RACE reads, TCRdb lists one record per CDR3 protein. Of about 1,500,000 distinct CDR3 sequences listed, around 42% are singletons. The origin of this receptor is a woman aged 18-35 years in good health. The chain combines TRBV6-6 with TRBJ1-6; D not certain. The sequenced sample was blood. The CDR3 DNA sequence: TGTGCCAGCAGGGGTGGGAGTTCACCCCTCCACTTT. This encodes CASRGGSSPLHF.